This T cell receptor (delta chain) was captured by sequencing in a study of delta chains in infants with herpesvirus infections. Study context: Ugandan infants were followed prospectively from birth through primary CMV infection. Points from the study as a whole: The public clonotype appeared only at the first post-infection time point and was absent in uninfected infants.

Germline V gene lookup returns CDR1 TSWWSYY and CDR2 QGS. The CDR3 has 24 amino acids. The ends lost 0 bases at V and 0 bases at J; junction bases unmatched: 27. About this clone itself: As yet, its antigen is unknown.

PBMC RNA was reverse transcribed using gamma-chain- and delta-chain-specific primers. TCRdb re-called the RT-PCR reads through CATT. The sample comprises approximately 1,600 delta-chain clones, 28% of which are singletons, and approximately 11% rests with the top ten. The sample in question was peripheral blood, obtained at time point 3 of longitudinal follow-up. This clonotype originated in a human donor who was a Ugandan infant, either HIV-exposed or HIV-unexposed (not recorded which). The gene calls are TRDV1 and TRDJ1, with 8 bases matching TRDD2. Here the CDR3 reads CALGELGRLPKWGERRRYTDKLIF. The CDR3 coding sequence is TGTGCTCTTGGGGAACTAGGTCGCCTTCCTAAGTGGGGGGAAAGGCGCCGTTACACCGATAAACTCATCTTT.